The 22 T cell receptor beta chains in this list originate from one sample, sequenced in a study of cytomegalovirus exposure and HLA in healthy donors. PCR amplification relied on 60 Vbeta primers (plus 13 Jbeta primers). Sequencing was performed with immunoSEQ multiplex PCR; in TCRdb, only in-frame clones are kept and a portion is missing. Here the sample spans 35,000 to 50,000 clones, under 65% being singletons. Sequenced: PBMCs. The source is a human donor in good health.

This clone was detected only once. This sequence joins TRBV5-1 and TRBJ2-7; D is perhaps TRBD2 (5 bases). Trimming removed 0 bases at V and 2 bases at J, with 12 bases between. This CDR3 has 15 amino acids. Germline loops: CDR1 SGHRS, CDR2 YFSETQ. The CDR3, as DNA: TGCGCCAGCAGCTTGGAACCGGACTCAACCTACGAGCAGTACTTC. Its translation: CASSLEPDSTYEQYF.

This chain connects TRBV2 to TRBJ1-6; tentative D call: TRBD1 (5 bases). Trimming cost V 7 bases and J 7 bases, with 14 bases left between them. There are 14 residues in the CDR3. The germline CDR1 and CDR2 sequences are SNHLY and FYNNEI. The CDR3 DNA reads TGTGCCAGCACCTATCTGGGGGGAAATTCACCCCTCCACTTT. It translates to CASTYLGGNSPLHF.

This clone was detected only a few times. This chain uses TRBV5-1 with TRBJ1-2, with D uncertain. V was clipped by 0 bases and J by 9 bases, with 9 bases between them. This CDR3 has 12 residues. Per the germline V gene, CDR1 is SGHRS and CDR2 is YFSETQ. In DNA form, the CDR3 reads TGCGCCAGCAGCTTGGAATCCAACAGCTACACCTTC. This codes for CASSLESNSYTF.

This clone was counted a single time. The chain couples TRBV30 to TRBJ1-6, with unresolved D. CDR3 size: 14 residues. Germline V gives CDR1 GTSNPN, CDR2 SVGIG (reference sequence). The germline V and J ends were trimmed by 2 bases and 6 bases, with 11 bases remaining between them. The CDR3 loop is CAWSSEFFNSPLHF. CDR3 DNA: TGTGCCTGGAGTTCAGAATTTTTTAATTCACCCCTCCACTTT.

The chain employs TRBV11-2 and TRBJ2-5; TRBD2 is a possible D gene (6 bases). Germline CDR1 SGHAT, CDR2 FQNNGV. The CDR3 contains 12 residues. Trimming left V 0 bases short and J 7 bases short, with 6 bases between. The CDR3 spells CASSLEAGTQYF. CDR3 DNA: TGTGCCAGCAGCTTAGAAGCGGGGACCCAGTACTTC. The whole variable domain, remainder taken from reference TRBV11-2 and TRBJ2-5, is EAGVAQSPRYKIIEKRQSVAFWCNPISGHATLYWYQQILGQGPKLLIQFQNNGVVDDSQLPKDRFSAERLKGVDSTLKIQPAKLEDSAVYLCASSLEAGTQYFGPGTRLLVL.

The table lists this clone with a few counts. The V gene is TRBV5-1, the J gene TRBJ1-1; a weak D match, TRBD1 (6 bases). Trimming took off 3 bases at V and 1 base at J, with 10 bases between the two ends. The CDR3 is 14 residues long. CDR1 SGHRS and CDR2 YFSETQ come from the germline V gene. The CDR3 sequence is CASSSGQPNTEAFF. In DNA, the CDR3 is TGCGCCAGCAGCTCGGGACAACCGAACACTGAAGCTTTCTTT.

This clone was counted once. The gene calls are TRBV5-1 and TRBJ1-1; D is unresolved. CDR1 and CDR2 from the germline V gene are SGHRS and YFSETQ. CDR3 length equals 15 residues. V lost 0 bases to trimming and J lost 0 bases, with 9 bases between them. The CDR3 region has the DNA TGCGCCAGCAGCTTGGCCGCAGGAATGAACACTGAAGCTTTCTTT. Translation gives CASSLAAGMNTEAFF. Looking up the rest from reference TRBV5-1 and TRBJ1-1 gives the full variable domain: KAGVTQTPRYLIKTRGQQVTLSCSPISGHRSVSWYQQTPGQGLQFLFEYFSETQRNKGNFPGRFSGRQFSNSRSEMNVSTLELGDSALYLCASSLAAGMNTEAFFGQGTRLTVV.

The J gene is TRBJ1-2, the V gene TRBV4-2, with D perhaps matching TRBD1 (6 bases). The CDR3 spans 14 residues. The germline V and J ends were trimmed by 0 bases and 4 bases, with 9 bases remaining between them. From germline, CDR1 is LGHNA and CDR2 YNFKEQ. The CDR3 loop reads CASSQDGGAYGYTF. Written as DNA, the CDR3 is TGTGCCAGCAGCCAAGATGGGGGGGCCTATGGCTACACCTTC.

This chain joins TRBV7-9 and TRBJ2-7; D is perhaps TRBD2 (6 bases). V dropped 7 bases and J dropped 5 bases, with 15 bases sitting between them. Looked up from germline, CDR1 is SEHNR and CDR2 is FQNEAQ (reference sequence). CDR3 size: 13 residues. CDR3: CASTRGTRDEQYF. The CDR3 nucleotides are TGTGCCAGCACCCGGGGGACGCGGGACGAGCAGTACTTC.

In its sample, this clone was seen a few times. The rearrangement links TRBV28 to TRBJ1-2; D gene ambiguous. There are 12 residues in the CDR3. V lost 5 bases to trimming and J lost 2 bases, with 6 bases between them. CDR1 and CDR2 from the germline V gene are MDHEN and SYDVKM. In DNA, the CDR3 is TGTGCCAGCAGTCCGGGGAACTATGGCTACACCTTC. Encoded protein: CASSPGNYGYTF.

The chain has TRBV7-8 and TRBJ1-5; D possibly corresponds to TRBD1 (5 bases). Between the trimmed V and J ends, which lost 0 bases and 6 bases, there was a span of 15 bases. The germline CDR1 and CDR2 sequences are SGHVS and FQNEAQ. This CDR3 has 16 amino acids. The chain's CDR3 is CASSLAEGRPSQPQHF. CDR3 coding DNA: TGTGCCAGCAGCTTAGCGGAGGGGCGGCCGTCTCAGCCCCAGCATTTT. Supplemented by reference TRBV7-8 and TRBJ1-5, the full variable domain reads GAGVSQSPRYKVAKRGQDVALRCDPISGHVSLFWYQQALGQGPEFLTYFQNEAQLDKSGLPSDRFFAERPEGSVSTLKIQRTQQEDSAVYLCASSLAEGRPSQPQHFGDGTRLSIL.

This clone was counted a few times. This rearrangement joins TRBV9 to TRBJ2-1, with TRBD2 as a possible D gene (5 bases). The CDR3 runs to 15 residues. Germline CDR1 SGDLS, CDR2 YYNGEE. Trimming shortened V by 4 bases and J by 0 bases, and 11 bases separated the two germline ends. The chain's CDR3 is CASSPMGSSYNEQFF. In nucleotides, the CDR3 is TGTGCCAGCAGCCCAATGGGGAGCTCCTACAATGAGCAGTTCTTC.

This clone showed up just a few times. The chain combines TRBV10-1 with TRBJ1-1; possible D gene TRBD1, 5 bases. V was cut by 3 bases and J by 3 bases, with 11 bases left in between. Germline loops: CDR1 WNHNN, CDR2 SYGVQD (reference sequence). The CDR3 runs 14 residues. CDR3 sequence (DNA): TGCGCCAGCAGTGAATCAGGGCTCTACACTGAAGCTTTCTTT. Translating it yields CASSESGLYTEAFF.

This clone appeared a few times. The chain carries TRBV4-1 and TRBJ2-3, with D maybe TRBD1 (6 bases). CDR3 size: 13 residues. The V end lost 0 bases, the J end lost 11 bases, and 12 bases lay between the germline ends. Per the germline V gene, CDR1 is MGHRA and CDR2 is YSYEKL. The CDR3 region has the DNA TGCGCCAGCAGCCAAGAGCGAGACAGGAGGCAGTATTTT. Translating gives CASSQERDRRQYF.

The chain joins TRBV5-1 to TRBJ2-2; D perhaps matches TRBD1 (6 bases). This CDR3 comprises 16 residues. Germline values: CDR1 SGHRS, CDR2 YFSETQ. Trimming left V 3 bases short and J 6 bases short, with 18 bases between. The CDR3 loop is CASSSGTGTWAGELFF. As DNA, the CDR3 is TGCGCCAGCAGCTCCGGAACCGGGACATGGGCCGGGGAGCTGTTTTTT. Combining the CDR3 with reference TRBV5-1 and TRBJ2-2 gives the whole variable domain KAGVTQTPRYLIKTRGQQVTLSCSPISGHRSVSWYQQTPGQGLQFLFEYFSETQRNKGNFPGRFSGRQFSNSRSEMNVSTLELGDSALYLCASSSGTGTWAGELFFGEGSRLTVL.

This clone was counted only a few times. The rearrangement joins TRBV9 to TRBJ1-5; no definite D call. The ends were cut back, 3 bases at V and 5 bases at J, with 15 bases in the middle. Germline V gene lookup returns CDR1 SGDLS and CDR2 YYNGEE. The CDR3 sequence is 15 residues long. The CDR3, as DNA: TGTGCCAGCAGCGCAGGAGGGTCAAGACATCAGCCCCAGCATTTT. Translated, it gives CASSAGGSRHQPQHF.

The rearrangement links TRBV4-1 to TRBJ2-7; 9 bases map to TRBD1. CDR1 is MGHRA, CDR2 YSYEKL, per germline. V was pared by 1 base and J by 0 bases, with 4 bases of the junction left unmatched. The CDR3 extends over 16 amino acids. The CDR3 loop reads CASSQGSGQGSYEQYF. CDR3 DNA: TGCGCCAGCAGCCAAGGTTCGGGACAGGGCTCCTACGAGCAGTACTTC.

V gene TRBV7-6 combines with J gene TRBJ2-7; possible D gene TRBD1, 6 bases. The CDR3 totals 15 residues. Germline-derived CDR1 and CDR2 are SGHVS and FNYEAQ. V lost 1 base, J lost 8 bases, and 18 bases lay in between. In DNA form, the CDR3 reads TGTGCCAGCAGCTTAGGGGGACAAGGGTCGGTTCAGCAGTACTTC. Its translation is CASSLGGQGSVQQYF.

The chain carries TRBV5-1 and TRBJ2-7, with D possibly matching TRBD2 (6 bases). Germline-derived CDR1 and CDR2 are SGHRS and YFSETQ. CDR3 length: 15 amino acids. V lost 2 bases and J lost 7, with 19 bases in between. The CDR3 protein is CASSLEGSPAGEQYF. In nucleotides, the CDR3 is TGCGCCAGCAGCTTAGAGGGTAGCCCTGCGGGGGAGCAGTACTTC.

The chain combines TRBV30 with TRBJ1-4, with 9 positions matching TRBD1. This CDR3 is 14 amino acids long. Trimming removed 1 base from V and 8 bases from J; junction bases left unmatched: 5. Germline-derived CDR1 and CDR2 are GTSNPN and SVGIG (reference sequence). CDR3: CAWSDRGRGEKLFF. Written as DNA, the CDR3 is TGTGCCTGGAGTGACAGGGGGCGTGGGGAAAAACTGTTTTTT.

This sequence joins TRBV5-4 and TRBJ1-6; TRBD1 aligns across 9 bases. Germline lookup yields CDR1 SGHNT and CDR2 YYREEE (reference sequence). This CDR3 is 14 amino acids long. The junction had 7 bases not matched to a gene; V was cut back by 10 bases and J by 5 bases. In DNA, the CDR3 is TGTGCCGTACGGGGACAGGGAAATAATTCACCCCTCCACTTT. Amino acid sequence: CAVRGQGNNSPLHF.

This clone was found a few times. This rearrangement joins TRBV6-4 to TRBJ1-6; TRBD1 is a possible D gene (6 bases). CDR1 MRHNA and CDR2 SNTAGT come from the germline V gene. This CDR3 region has 11 residues. The CDR3 nucleotides read TGTGCGCAGGGGTCCGGGCCACCCCTCCACTTT. This gives the protein CAQGSGPPLHF.